This T cell receptor (beta chain) was recovered during a study of blood T cell repertoires in COVID-19. Study-wide background: From the United States, Italy and Spain came samples of acute and convalescent COVID-19.

Clinical history as reported by participants underpinned cohort assignment. Symptom resolution, clearance, or two negative PCRs marked donors in Cohort 3 as recovered. Original analysis: Amplified reference gene primers provided the basis for estimating nucleated cell counts. The table came from immunoSEQ multiplex PCR; TCRdb's copy has only in-frame clones and leaves some out. V and J calls and clone size are as listed in that table; D and trimming were resolved from the DNA. The sample gives some 250,000 clones, more than 85% of which show up once; about 9.3% is in the top ten. V lost 1 base, J lost 6 bases, and 9 bases stayed unmatched. This CDR3 contains 16 residues. Germline-derived CDR1 and CDR2 are LGHDT and YNNKEL (reference sequence).

Material for sequencing was PBMCs or T cells enriched from blood (not recorded which). V is TRBV3-1 (or the pseudogene TRBV3-2) and J is TRBJ2-7, with 10 bases lining up with TRBD2. This sequence originates from a man in his forties who had recovered from COVID-19. In nucleotides, the CDR3 is TGTGCCAGCAGCCAAGGAGGAGCGGGGGGGCTCCGCGAGCAGTACTTC. It encodes CASSQGGAGGLREQYF.